This TCR beta chain was observed in a study of identical twins (TCRdb year 2016). General notes on the study: TCR alpha and beta repertoires from monozygotic twins, unrelated adults of various ages and cord blood were deep-sequenced to test whether fetal clonotypes persist. To rule out contamination, replicate twin experiments were performed at different times with different library preparation protocols. The investigation overall reported the following: Zero-insertion analyses could be partly confounded by invariant T cells such as MAIT and iNKT, though diverse VJ usage argued against such confounding for most clonotypes. In monozygotic twins, out-of-frame TCR alpha sharing was systematically underestimated by recombination models, although the models agreed with sharing between unrelated individuals. Because the same donors could not be followed over many years, the conclusions relied on cross-sectional statistical analysis. Abundant cord blood beta clonotypes had fewer insertions, young adult naive repertoires showed a similar but weaker trend, and memory repertoires showed no such trend. Compared with coincidental sharing between unrelated individuals, out-of-frame TCR alpha sequences shared between twins showed an excess of sequences with low generation probability. In beta out-of-frame sequences, excess twin sharing was weaker, because having fewer shared sequences lowered the signal-to-noise ratio.

The CDR3 sequence holds 12 residues, the cysteine and phenylalanine included. The kept DNA is CDR3 alone, 36 bases in frame from the first base. For CDR1 and CDR2, the germline V gene (reference sequence) lists DFQATT and SNEGSKA. V loses 5 bases of germline sequence and J loses 3 bases, and the interval between the two ends is 10 bases. For this clonotype: There is no known antigen for this receptor. The record has no base qualities; no much larger clone is one base away.

Only healthy Caucasian donors were included. Three pairs of female monozygotic twins, all aged roughly 18 to 29 years, were included in the twin cohort. Positive isolation kits from Invitrogen were used to isolate the CD4+ and CD8+ T cell populations. The library was obtained by 5' RACE. Data came from an Illumina HiSeq 2000. A universal primer binding site was introduced by template switching, and a unique molecular identifier was present in the final cDNA, enabling accurate counting of TCR cDNA molecules. First-strand cDNA for TCR alpha and beta chains was synthesized from specific primers in the conserved constant-segment region. To control for contamination, each cDNA library was double barcoded with a SMART-Mk sample barcode plus Illumina barcodes. TruSeq adapter sequences and Illumina sample barcodes were added in two successive PCR steps. The TCR alpha and beta cDNA libraries were sequenced on the Illumina HiSeq platform using custom primers. The authors processed their data as follows. Raw reads were processed with MiGEC to extract unique molecular identifiers, and MiXCR was used to determine CDR3 positions. For each individual, recombination models were inferred using an EM algorithm with the repgenHMM and IGoR tools. Shared clonotypes were analyzed with the tcR package in R, and sharing was normalized by the product of cloneset sizes. Out-of-frame nonproductive sequences were analyzed to study raw recombination free of thymic and clonal selection effects. TCRdb handled the public reads itself, with Q25 trimming in fastp and clone calling in MiXCR, and kept productive beta chains. Rows with a matching CDR3 protein are joined into one entry that keeps the most common DNA and genes. The authors' filters were not applied to this entry. The sample table lists 500,000 to 600,000 distinct CDR3 sequences, 22% of them with a count of one. Roughly 0.91% of the sample comes from the top ten.

The same sample was also studied in work on T cells expressing NK-cell markers. That second publication adds: Three sorted T-cell subsets (CD3+CD56+NKG2C+, CD3+CD56+NKG2C- and CD3+CD56-NKG2C+) from about 8 donors had their TCR beta-chain repertoires profiled. Among the eight sequenced donors, seven were HCMV-seropositive and one was HCMV-seronegative. To restrict sorting to alphabetaTCR-expressing T cells, an anti-gammadeltaTCR antibody was added in several experiments. In five to seven donors, the dominant CD3+CD56+NKG2C+ clonotypes were among the top 10 CD8+ clonotypes and accounted for about 1.0-7.5% of CD8+ T cells. Those dominant clonotypes were again the most abundant among CD3+CD56-NKG2C+ cells in several donors, at about 25-60.1%. Whether the expanded NKG2C-expressing T cell clones were specific for HCMV antigens was left unclear. The eight sequenced donors were randomly selected healthy volunteers, three men and five women. A commercial ELISA kit detecting HCMV-specific IgG in serum was used to determine HCMV serostatus. MIGEC was used to demultiplex reads and group the reads by UMI, and MiTCR was used to assemble and quantify clonotypes. To remove erroneous sequences, TCR cDNA sequences were retained only when supported by two or more reads. The tcR package was used for downstream repertoire analysis, with clonotypes matched between fractions based on CDR3 nucleotide sequence plus V segment. VDJmatch was used to annotate antigen specificity against VDJdb, with one amino acid substitution in CDR3 permitted.

This receptor was obtained from a woman under 30 in good health. This chain is built from TRBV20-1 and TRBJ1-1, and TRBD1 may be the D gene, going by 5 matching bases. Sequencing used CD4+ T cells sorted from blood. The CDR3 corresponds to CSAYPGDTEAFF. Here is the DNA: TGCAGTGCTTATCCGGGGGACACTGAAGCTTTCTTT.